These 27 T cell receptor beta chains share one sample of origin, sequenced in a study of shared clonotypes between healthy human individuals. Sequencing was performed with immunoSEQ multiplex PCR; in TCRdb, only in-frame clones are kept and a portion is missing. The sample lists about 480,000 clones, approximately 79% occurring once. Input material: PBMCs. These receptors originate from a woman in her forties in good health. Some clones in this sample may be carry-over from other donors' samples.

V is TRBV5-5 and J is TRBJ2-7; 8 nucleotides line up with TRBD2. Germline trimming cut 5 bases from V and 3 bases from J; bases unmatched to any gene: 10. The germline V gene has CDR1 SGHKS and CDR2 YYEKEE (reference sequence). The CDR3 sequence is 15 residues long. DNA of the CDR3: TGTGCCAGCAGGACTAGCGCCGGAGATGTCTACGAGCAGTACTTC. Translation: CASRTSAGDVYEQYF.

The chain has TRBV5-6 and TRBJ2-7; D gene unclear. The CDR3 runs 11 residues. The ends were cut back, 3 bases at V and 4 bases at J, with 5 bases in the middle. The germline V gene encodes CDR1 SGHDT and CDR2 YYEEEE. The chain's CDR3 is CASSSTYEQYF. DNA for the CDR3: TGTGCCAGCAGCTCAACTTACGAGCAGTACTTC. The variable domain in full, with the rest retrieved from reference TRBV5-6 and TRBJ2-7, is DAGVTQSPTHLIKTRGQQVTLRCSPKSGHDTVSWYQQALGQGPQFIFQYYEEEERQRGNFPDRFSGHQFPNYSSELNVNALLLGDSALYLCASSSTYEQYFGPGTRLTVT.

This chain uses TRBV6-6 with TRBJ2-5; 7 bases match TRBD2. Germline V gene data show CDR1 as MNHNY and CDR2 as SVGAGI (reference sequence). CDR3 length: 15 amino acids. The trim removed 5 bases at V and 7 bases at J, leaving 13 bases unmatched. In DNA form, the CDR3 reads TGTGCCAGCAGTCGTGCTAGCGGACGTACAACGACCCAGTACTTC. Protein sequence: CASSRASGRTTTQYF.

The chain has TRBV5-4 and TRBJ2-5; D possibly uses TRBD1 or TRBD2 (5 bases each). This CDR3 contains 14 residues. Per germline, CDR1 SGHNT and CDR2 YYREEE (reference sequence). V lost 2 bases, J lost 3 bases, and 11 bases lay in between. The CDR3 DNA reads TGTGCCAGCAGCTTAGGGACCGCCGAAGAGACCCAGTACTTC. As protein: CASSLGTAEETQYF. The entire variable domain, with the rest obtained from reference TRBV5-4 and TRBJ2-5, is as follows: ETGVTQSPTHLIKTRGQQVTLRCSSQSGHNTVSWYQQALGQGPQFIFQYYREEENGRGNFPPRFSGLQFPNYSSELNVNALELDDSALYLCASSLGTAEETQYFGPGTRLLVL.

The chain carries TRBV28 and TRBJ1-3; D possibly corresponds to TRBD1 (6 bases). The CDR3 runs 16 residues. The V end was cut by 2 bases, the J end by 0 bases, with 11 bases between. Germline loops: CDR1 MDHEN, CDR2 SYDVKM. Here the CDR3 DNA reads TGTGCCAGCAGTTTAGAACAGGGCCTCTCTGGAAACACCATATATTTT. Translating it yields CASSLEQGLSGNTIYF.

The chain combines TRBV11-2 with TRBJ2-7, with D possibly called TRBD1 or TRBD2 (5 bases each). V gave up 1 base and J gave up 2 bases, with 9 bases separating them. Germline values: CDR1 SGHAT, CDR2 FQNNGV. The CDR3 is 14 amino acids. CDR3 region: CASSLAGPTYEQYF. For the CDR3, the DNA is TGTGCCAGCAGCTTAGCGGGACCGACCTACGAGCAGTACTTC.

The V call is TRBV30, the J call TRBJ2-1; 9 nucleotides agree with TRBD2. The CDR3 is made up of 15 amino acids. Germline V gene sequence: CDR1 GTSNPN, CDR2 SVGIG (reference sequence). V lost 0 bases, J lost 5 bases, and 5 bases stayed unmatched. The CDR3 loop reads CAWSVASGANNEQFF. The CDR3 bases are TGTGCCTGGAGTGTAGCTAGCGGGGCTAACAATGAGCAGTTCTTC.

The rearrangement joins TRBV18 to TRBJ2-7, with TRBD1 identical over 9 bases. There are 15 residues in the CDR3. J was trimmed by 6 bases and V by 3 bases; bases with no gene match: 9. Germline assignment: CDR1 KGHSH and CDR2 LQKENI. The CDR3 region has the DNA TGTGCCAGCTCACCGACGGGGGACAGGGTTATCGAGCAGTACTTC. Protein: CASSPTGDRVIEQYF.

The CDR3 DNA reads TGTGCCTGGAGGCAGGGTTATGGCTACACCTTC. Protein: CAWRQGYGYTF. This chain joins TRBV30 and TRBJ1-2, with D perhaps matching TRBD1 (5 bases). Trimming removed 3 bases at V and 5 bases at J, with 7 bases between. CDR3 length: 11 amino acids. Germline V gene lookup returns CDR1 GTSNPN and CDR2 SVGIG (reference sequence).

The rearrangement joins TRBV5-1 to TRBJ2-1, with a tentative D call TRBD2 (5 bases). The CDR3 is 14 amino acids. Trimming took 4 bases from V and 6 from J, leaving 14 bases between them. CDR1 SGHRS and CDR2 YFSETQ come from the germline V gene. For the CDR3, the DNA is TGCGCCAGCAGCCCACCCAGCAGCGGCAATGAGCAGTTCTTC. Its protein is CASSPPSSGNEQFF.

The rearrangement links TRBV1 to TRBJ2-5; no DNA check was done on the table's D call, TRBD2. TRBV1 is labeled a pseudogene. The CDR3 is 16 residues long. DNA of the CDR3: TGCACCAGCAGCCAACCGCCGGCACTAGCGGGAGAGACCCAGTACTTC. Translation gives CTSSQPPALAGETQYF.

The chain uses TRBV2 and TRBJ2-5; no clear D gene. Germline CDR1 and CDR2: SNHLY and FYNNEI. Trimming stripped 6 bases from V and 11 bases from J, with 19 bases between. This CDR3 spans 13 amino acids. Here the CDR3 DNA reads TGTGCCAGCAGGGCGACTCGGGCCAAGGAGCAGTACTTC. Amino acid sequence: CASRATRAKEQYF.

This clone was seen more than once but under ten times. The CDR3 DNA reads as TGTGCCAGCAGCTCCCAGCAGGGGGGAGGGAACACTGAAGCTTTCTTT. Translated, it gives CASSSQQGGGNTEAFF. The rearrangement uses TRBV7-9 and TRBJ1-1, with 7 bases lining up with TRBD1. V lost 4 bases to trimming and J lost 1 base; unmatched junction nucleotides: 9. Looked up from germline, CDR1 is SEHNR and CDR2 is FQNEAQ (reference sequence). The CDR3 totals 16 residues.

J is TRBJ2-1 and V is TRBV29-1; maybe TRBD2 (6 bases). The V gene's germline CDR1 is SQVTM and CDR2 ANQGSEA. Deletions cut 3 bases from V and 4 bases from J, with 13 bases between. The CDR3 contains 14 residues. The CDR3 protein is CSVDRDSGYNEQFF. The CDR3 bases are TGCAGCGTTGACCGGGACTCGGGGTACAATGAGCAGTTCTTC.

The chain recombines TRBV9 with TRBJ2-1; 10 bases map to TRBD2. Germline V gene lookup returns CDR1 SGDLS and CDR2 YYNGEE. Trimming at V came to 1 base and at J to 5 bases, leaving 9 bases not matched to a gene. The CDR3 contains 17 residues. CDR3: CASSVIAGGTPDNEQFF. DNA for the CDR3: TGTGCCAGCAGCGTAATAGCGGGAGGAACCCCCGACAATGAGCAGTTCTTC.

The rearrangement joins TRBV5-1 to TRBJ2-5; D might be TRBD2 (6 bases). With 2 bases removed from V and 5 bases from J, the gap between germline ends came to 16 bases. This CDR3 spans 15 amino acids. Germline values: CDR1 SGHRS, CDR2 YFSETQ. Here the CDR3 reads CASSFPSGGGETQYF. Written as DNA, the CDR3 is TGCGCCAGCAGCTTTCCCAGCGGAGGAGGGGAGACCCAGTACTTC.

This chain links TRBV6-1 with TRBJ2-1; 11 bases are shared with TRBD2. CDR3 size: 15 residues. CDR1 is MNHNS, CDR2 SASEGT, per germline. With 8 bases clipped from V and 12 bases from J, the junction kept 15 bases outside the gene matches. CDR3 sequence (DNA): TGTGCCAGCTGCTCCGGGACTAGCGGCCTGTCGGGGCAGTTCTTC. Encoded protein: CASCSGTSGLSGQFF.

The sample holds many counts of this clone. The J gene is TRBJ2-3, the V gene TRBV7-3; D may match TRBD1 or TRBD2 (6 bases each). V dropped 1 base and J dropped 0 bases, with 8 bases sitting between them. This CDR3 comprises 15 residues. Germline V gives CDR1 SGHTA, CDR2 FQGTGA. The CDR3 sequence: CASSLSGTSTDTQYF. The CDR3 DNA reads as TGTGCCAGCAGCTTAAGCGGGACAAGCACAGATACGCAGTATTTT. The variable domain in full, with the rest retrieved from reference TRBV7-3 and TRBJ2-3, is GAGVSQTPSNKVTEKGKYVELRCDPISGHTALYWYRQSLGQGPEFLIYFQGTGAADDSGLPNDRFFAVRPEGSVSTLKIQRTERGDSAVYLCASSLSGTSTDTQYFGPGTRLTVL.

The chain is built from TRBV6-1 and TRBJ2-7, with 11 positions matching TRBD1. Germline V CDR1 and CDR2: MNHNS, SASEGT. The ends lost 6 bases at V and 1 base at J; junction bases unmatched: 5. The length of the CDR3 is 15 residues. CDR3 protein: CASRYRDRGSYEQYF. The CDR3 DNA sequence: TGTGCCAGCAGATACCGGGACAGGGGGTCCTACGAGCAGTACTTC.

The chain combines TRBV7-8 with TRBJ1-1; TRBD1 matches at 9 bases. V was pared by 7 bases and J by 4 bases, with 7 bases of the junction left unmatched. The CDR3 contains 14 residues. The germline gives CDR1 SGHVS, CDR2 FQNEAQ. CDR3 loop: CASTRQGVVTEAFF. The DNA for the CDR3 is TGTGCCAGCACCCGACAGGGGGTCGTCACTGAAGCTTTCTTT.

This chain uses TRBV2 with TRBJ1-5, with a possible D match to TRBD1 (5 bases). Trimming pared 5 bases from V and 2 bases from J, leaving 13 bases between. CDR1 is SNHLY, CDR2 FYNNEI, per germline. There are 15 residues in the CDR3. CDR3: CASSRREGRNQPQHF. The CDR3 nucleotides are TGTGCCAGCAGTCGGAGGGAGGGGCGCAATCAGCCCCAGCATTTT.

In its sample, this clone was seen once. The chain employs TRBV7-3 and TRBJ2-1; 7 nucleotides align to TRBD2. After removal of 4 bases from V and 2 bases from J, the junction contained 2 bases not matched to a gene. CDR1 is SGHTA and CDR2 is FQGTGA in the germline V gene. The CDR3 is 14 residues long. Here the CDR3 DNA reads TGTGCCAGCAGCTCCGGGACTACCTACAATGAGCAGTTCTTC. Protein product: CASSSGTTYNEQFF.

V and J are TRBV15 and TRBJ1-1; D is ambiguous. The CDR3 has 14 residues. Germline V lookup: CDR1 LNHNV, CDR2 YYDKDF (reference sequence). V was shortened by 1 base and J by 0 bases, with 6 bases between the two germline ends. The CDR3 region is CATSRGGVNTEAFF. In DNA form, the CDR3 reads TGTGCCACCAGCAGAGGGGGAGTGAACACTGAAGCTTTCTTT. The variable domain in full, completed from reference TRBV15 and TRBJ1-1, reads DAMVIQNPRYQVTQFGKPVTLSCSQTLNHNVMYWYQQKSSQAPKLLFHYYDKDFNNEADTPDNFQSRRPNTSFCFLDIRSPGLGDTAMYLCATSRGGVNTEAFFGQGTRLTVV.

This clone was observed a few times. The V and J genes are TRBV11-2 and TRBJ2-5; maybe TRBD2 (6 bases). The J call may be in error: the DNA end matches TRBJ2-7 better. Germline V gene data show CDR1 as SGHAT and CDR2 as FQNNGV. The CDR3 length is 14 residues. The DNA for the CDR3 is TGTGCCAGCAGCGTACCGGGACTCACCTACGAGCAGTACTTC. Translation: CASSVPGLTYEQYF.

The chain carries TRBV15 and TRBJ2-7; 11 bases match TRBD2. There are 17 residues in the CDR3. In germline, CDR1 is LNHNV, CDR2 YYDKDF (reference sequence). With 3 bases clipped from V and 2 bases from J, the junction kept 9 bases outside the gene matches. The CDR3 DNA sequence: TGTGCCACCAGCAGTTCGCATATAGCGGGAGGGCCCTACGAGCAGTACTTC. Translating it yields CATSSSHIAGGPYEQYF. Full variable domain (rest looked up from reference TRBV15 and TRBJ2-7): DAMVIQNPRYQVTQFGKPVTLSCSQTLNHNVMYWYQQKSSQAPKLLFHYYDKDFNNEADTPDNFQSRRPNTSFCFLDIRSPGLGDTAMYLCATSSSHIAGGPYEQYFGPGTRLTVT.

This chain connects TRBV29-1 to TRBJ2-1; D gene uncertain. The germline CDR1 and CDR2 sequences are SQVTM and ANQGSEA. V gave up 6 bases and J gave up 1 base, with 19 bases separating them. The CDR3 is 16 residues long. This CDR3 reads CSVIPVRAHSYNEQFF. CDR3 in DNA: TGCAGCGTAATCCCCGTCCGCGCTCATTCCTACAATGAGCAGTTCTTC.

CDR3 loop: CASSPPGTSGNYNEQFF. The CDR3 nucleotides read TGTGCCAGCTCACCACCGGGAACTAGCGGAAACTACAATGAGCAGTTCTTC. The gene calls are TRBV18 and TRBJ2-1, with 8 bases fitting TRBD2. The CDR3 covers 17 residues. From germline, CDR1 is KGHSH and CDR2 LQKENI. V shed 0 bases and J 3 bases; nucleotides not matched to a gene: 7.